Each of the 6 T cell receptor beta chains below was sequenced from the same sample in a study of blood T cell repertoires in COVID-19. Clones were read by immunoSEQ multiplex PCR, and TCRdb kept only the in-frame ones, dropping some. The table includes almost 350,000 clones, around nine tenths detected once. Sequences were obtained from PBMCs or T cells enriched from blood (not recorded which). Receptor source: a young woman who had been exposed to COVID-19.

The chain combines TRBV19 with TRBJ2-3; TRBD1 matches 12 bases. CDR3 size: 14 residues. Germline loops: CDR1 LNHDA, CDR2 SQIVND (reference sequence). V shed 7 bases, J shed 4 bases, and the junction held 3 bases outside the gene matches. The CDR3 DNA sequence: TGTGCCAGTACCGGGACAGGGGGCCCAGATACGCAGTATTTT. It encodes CASTGTGGPDTQYF.

This clone has just a few counts. The chain couples TRBV28 to TRBJ1-3; no reliable D call. Germline V CDR1 and CDR2: MDHEN, SYDVKM. Trimming pared 5 bases from V and 7 bases from J, leaving 9 bases between. This CDR3 has 12 amino acids. CDR3 loop: CASSEARNTIYF. Written as DNA, the CDR3 is TGTGCCAGCAGTGAAGCCCGGAACACCATATATTTT.

This chain connects TRBV5-1 to TRBJ1-5, with 10 bases lining up with TRBD1. CDR3 length: 17 residues. Trimming at V came to 0 bases and at J to 2 bases, leaving 5 bases not matched to a gene. Germline V lookup: CDR1 SGHRS, CDR2 YFSETQ. CDR3 in DNA: TGCGCCAGCAGCTTGGGCCCCGGGACAGGGGGCAATCAGCCCCAGCATTTT. This sequence encodes CASSLGPGTGGNQPQHF.

The chain is built from TRBV6-5 and TRBJ2-7; 7 positions match TRBD1. The CDR3 totals 15 residues. Looked up from germline, CDR1 is MNHEY and CDR2 is SVGAGI. Unmatched junction bases numbered 7, after V lost 2 bases and J lost 3 bases. CDR3 sequence reads: CASSYPPGQYYEQYF. CDR3 nucleotide sequence: TGTGCCAGCAGTTACCCGCCGGGACAGTACTACGAGCAGTACTTC.

The chain combines TRBV19 with TRBJ1-3; 8 bases map to TRBD1. The CDR3 runs 15 residues. CDR1 is LNHDA and CDR2 is SQIVND in the germline V gene (reference sequence). V was pared by 2 bases and J by 5 bases, with 5 bases of the junction left unmatched. Here the CDR3 DNA reads TGTGCCAGTAGTATACCAGGGGGCCGAAGAAACACCATATATTTT. Protein sequence: CASSIPGGRRNTIYF.

The rearrangement uses TRBV7-9 and TRBJ1-2; D unclear. Trimming took off 1 base at V and 5 bases at J, with 14 bases between the two ends. CDR1 is SEHNR and CDR2 is FQNEAQ in the germline V gene (reference sequence). The CDR3 is 15 residues long. The CDR3 DNA is TGTGCCAGCAGCTTAGTGGTGGGAGTCCCATATGGCTACACCTTC. Protein: CASSLVVGVPYGYTF. The entire variable domain, with the rest obtained from reference TRBV7-9 and TRBJ1-2, is as follows: DTGVSQNPRHKITKRGQNVTFRCDPISEHNRLYWYRQTLGQGPEFLTYFQNEAQLEKSRLLSDRFSAERPKGSFSTLEIQRTEQGDSAMYLCASSLVVGVPYGYTFGSGTRLTVV.